One and the same sample provided the 4 T cell receptor beta chains below, sequenced in a study of blood T cells in healthy people across ages. Combining a sample-barcoded 5' primer with a J-beta primer mix, a second PCR ran for roughly 6 to 12 cycles. TCRdb re-called the 5' RACE reads through MiXCR, storing one row per CDR3 protein. The sample carries around 870,000 distinct CDR3 sequences, 25% to 35% recorded once. Input material: blood. The source of these receptors is an elderly woman in good health.

Only one count was recorded for this clonotype. It may be a read error: a sequence one base away is much more abundant. This chain joins TRBV7-2 and TRBJ1-5; 8 bases map to TRBD1. CDR3 length: 14 amino acids. J was trimmed by 4 bases and V by 4 bases; bases with no gene match: 3. Germline loops: CDR1 SGHTA, CDR2 FQGNSA. The CDR3 is CASSWDRRNQPQHF. The CDR3 region has the DNA TGTGCCAGCAGCTGGGACAGGAGAAATCAGCCCCAGCATTTT. Full variable domain (remainder filled in from reference TRBV7-2 and TRBJ1-5): GAGVSQSPSNKVTEKGKDVELRCDPISGHTALYWYRQSLGQGLEFLIYFQGNSAPDKSGLPSDRFSAERTGGSVSTLTIQRTQQEDSAVYLCASSWDRRNQPQHFGDGTRLSIL.

At least ten counts were recorded for this clonotype. This sequence joins TRBV6-2 or TRBV6-3 and TRBJ1-6; D is undetermined. The V gene's germline CDR1 is MNHEY and CDR2 SVGEGT. This CDR3 comprises 15 residues. V gave up 6 bases and J gave up 2 bases, with 11 bases separating them. CDR3 residues: CASSTPRPYNSPLHF. DNA for the CDR3: TGTGCCAGCAGCACCCCGCGGCCCTATAATTCACCCCTCCACTTT.

Comments on this clonotype: One end of the junction fails to match germline, which may point to a read error. This sequence joins TRBV19 and TRBJ2-4; tentative D call: TRBD1 (6 bases). There are 14 residues in the CDR3. CDR1 LNHDA and CDR2 SQIVND come from the germline V gene (reference sequence). The chain's CDR3 is CTSSISGTPTIQYF. CDR3 bases: TGTACCAGTAGTATATCCGGGACACCAACCATTCAGTACTTC.

This clonotype was detected ten times or more. One end of the junction varies from germline; a read error may be responsible. The genes are TRBV5-1 and TRBJ2-3; tentative D call: TRBD2 (5 bases). There are 13 residues in the CDR3. The germline CDR1 and CDR2 sequences are SGHRS and YFSETQ. The chain's CDR3 is CASSPGSTDTQYF. The CDR3 nucleotides read TGTGCCAGCAGTCCGGGAAGCACAGATACGCAGTATTTT.